This T cell receptor (beta chain) was retrieved from a study of vaccination and CD4 T cells after COVID-19. Study-level background: Four females and six males made up the convalescents, with two Hispanic.

This sample's treatment: roughly 10-day PBMC culture with coronavirus spike peptide pools or control peptides (ViraFEST assay). ViraFEST enlarged antigen-specific T cell populations with peptide pools and afterwards sequenced TCRs. Alongside approximately 10 IU/ml IL-2 and roughly 9.9 ug/ml peptide pools, PBMCs were cultured at 1.5 million to 2.5 million per well. With the Oncomine TCR Beta short-read assay, DNA from cultured CD4+ T cells was sequenced. In TCRdb, the PCR reads were re-called with MiXCR into one record per CDR3 protein. In the table there are 7,000 to 9,000 distinct CDR3 sequences, 55% to 70% of which are singletons. As concerns this clonotype: What it binds is unknown.

The sequence derives from a human donor who had recovered from COVID-19. The sequencing sample was made of CD4+ T cells from blood, cultured in vitro.

The CDR3 loop reads CASSLSGTSSDTQYF. CDR3 nucleotides: TGTGCCAGCAGTTTATCAGGGACTAGCTCAGATACGCAGTATTTT. This chain connects TRBV27 to TRBJ2-3; 9 bases map to TRBD2. Germline CDR1 and CDR2: MNHEY and SMNVEV (reference sequence). The J segment lost 4 bases and the V segment lost 0 bases, leaving 2 bases of the junction unmatched. CDR3 size: 15 residues.